The 32 T cell receptor beta chains reported below all come from one sample, sequenced in a study of blood T cell repertoires in COVID-19. Assay used: immunoSEQ multiplex PCR; TCRdb lists only in-frame clones, some missing. The table has 150,000 to 180,000 clones, about 86% seen once. Sequenced material: peripheral blood. All receptors derive from a woman aged 55-70 years with acute or convalescent COVID-19.

The V call is TRBV18, the J call TRBJ2-5, with a weak D call TRBD2 (5 bases). The V and J ends lost 5 bases and 1 base respectively, with 11 bases between them. This CDR3 contains 14 residues. Germline V gene sequence: CDR1 KGHSH, CDR2 LQKENI. Written as DNA, the CDR3 is TGTGCCAGCTCATCCGACGCGGGCCAAGAGACCCAGTACTTC. It specifies CASSSDAGQETQYF. Using reference TRBV18 and TRBJ2-5 for the parts outside the CDR3, the full variable domain is NAGVMQNPRHLVRRRGQEARLRCSPMKGHSHVYWYRQLPEEGLKFMVYLQKENIIDESGMPKERFSAEFPKEGPSILRIQQVVRGDSAAYFCASSSDAGQETQYFGPGTRLLVL.

The chain recombines TRBV18 with TRBJ2-3; D call uncertain. The CDR3 is made up of 12 amino acids. Germline V lookup: CDR1 KGHSH, CDR2 LQKENI. Trimming took 3 bases from V and 3 from J, leaving 4 bases between them. This CDR3 is CASSPTTDTQYF. CDR3 bases: TGTGCCAGCTCACCGACAACAGATACGCAGTATTTT.

V is TRBV5-1 and J is TRBJ2-3, with no clear D. Trimming removed 2 bases from V and 2 bases from J, with 9 bases in between. From germline, CDR1 is SGHRS and CDR2 YFSETQ. This CDR3 has 14 amino acids. The CDR3 loop is CASSFQAPTDTQYF. The CDR3 bases are TGCGCCAGCAGCTTTCAGGCCCCCACAGATACGCAGTATTTT.

This clone was found once. The chain couples TRBV9 to TRBJ1-6, with D unresolved. The V gene's germline CDR1 is SGDLS and CDR2 YYNGEE. With 3 bases removed from V and 8 bases from J, the gap between germline ends came to 9 bases. The CDR3 covers 13 residues. CDR3 residues: CASSATRDSPLHF. The CDR3 bases are TGTGCCAGCAGCGCCACTCGTGATTCACCCCTCCACTTT.

In its sample, this clone was seen a few times. The V and J genes are TRBV30 and TRBJ2-3, with 7 nucleotides matching TRBD1. Per germline, CDR1 GTSNPN and CDR2 SVGIG (reference sequence). CDR3 length equals 14 residues. J gave up 1 base and V 3 bases, and 4 bases lay outside the gene matches. The CDR3 here is CAWRSTGGTDTQYF. For the CDR3, the DNA is TGTGCCTGGAGGTCCACAGGGGGCACAGATACGCAGTATTTT.

This clone was counted a single time. The chain is built from TRBV6-5 and TRBJ1-2; TRBD1 aligns across 9 bases. Germline lookup yields CDR1 MNHEY and CDR2 SVGAGI. Trimming removed 8 bases from V and 4 bases from J; junction bases left unmatched: 11. This CDR3 is 15 amino acids long. Here the CDR3 reads CASGKTGQGFYGYTF. Written as DNA, the CDR3 is TGTGCCAGCGGTAAAACGGGACAGGGTTTCTATGGCTACACCTTC.

This chain joins TRBV20-1 and TRBJ2-7, with D perhaps matching TRBD2 (7 bases). This CDR3 has 14 residues. Trimming removed 3 bases from V and 0 bases from J, with 12 bases in between. The germline V gene encodes CDR1 DFQATT and CDR2 SNEGSKA (reference sequence). The CDR3 DNA reads as TGCAGTGCTAGTGGCGGGGGCCGCTCCTACGAGCAGTACTTC. It specifies CSASGGGRSYEQYF.

This clone was seen a few times. The genes are TRBV18 and TRBJ2-7; D perhaps matches TRBD2 (7 bases). Germline V gives CDR1 KGHSH, CDR2 LQKENI. The CDR3 consists of 17 residues. With 4 bases removed from V and 6 bases from J, the gap between germline ends came to 25 bases. The CDR3 sequence is CASSRGDGGGVTFEQYF. The CDR3, as DNA: TGTGCCAGCTCACGGGGGGATGGCGGGGGCGTTACGTTCGAGCAGTACTTC. The full variable domain, in which reference TRBV18 and TRBJ2-7 provide the parts outside the CDR3, is NAGVMQNPRHLVRRRGQEARLRCSPMKGHSHVYWYRQLPEEGLKFMVYLQKENIIDESGMPKERFSAEFPKEGPSILRIQQVVRGDSAAYFCASSRGDGGGVTFEQYFGPGTRLTVT.

This clone turned up a few times. The chain joins TRBV20-1 to TRBJ1-6; D is unclear. CDR1 is DFQATT, CDR2 SNEGSKA, per germline (reference sequence). The CDR3 sequence is 13 residues long. Between the trimmed V and J ends, which lost 3 bases and 7 bases, there was a span of 10 bases. The CDR3 sequence is CSASLVRNSPLHF. Here the CDR3 DNA reads TGCAGTGCTAGTTTGGTGAGAAATTCACCCCTCCACTTT.

The chain uses TRBV25-1 and TRBJ2-7, with D maybe TRBD1 (6 bases). V was pared by 1 base and J by 5 bases, with 12 bases between. In germline, CDR1 is MGHDK, CDR2 SYGVNS. The length of the CDR3 is 14 residues. As DNA, the CDR3 is TGTGCCAGCAGTGAATCCGGCAGGGGCCACGAGCAGTACTTC. Protein: CASSESGRGHEQYF.

This chain uses TRBV5-6 with TRBJ1-3; D perhaps matches TRBD1 (5 bases). Between the trimmed V and J ends, which lost 0 bases and 0 bases, there was a span of 10 bases. Germline V gene lookup returns CDR1 SGHDT and CDR2 YYEEEE. This CDR3 spans 16 amino acids. DNA for the CDR3: TGTGCCAGCAGCTTGGGGGGACTTTTCTCTGGAAACACCATATATTTT. Translating it yields CASSLGGLFSGNTIYF.

The chain employs TRBV6-5 and TRBJ2-5; D is possibly TRBD1 (6 bases). In germline, CDR1 is MNHEY, CDR2 SVGAGI. This CDR3 comprises 14 residues. The ends were cut back, 4 bases at V and 5 bases at J, with 14 bases in the middle. The chain's CDR3 is CASSFGTLRETQYF. CDR3 coding DNA: TGTGCCAGCAGTTTCGGGACACTCCGGGAGACCCAGTACTTC.

The sample holds a few counts of this clone. The rearrangement joins TRBV24-1 to TRBJ1-2, with D uncertain. V was clipped by 3 bases and J by 5 bases, with 15 bases between them. This CDR3 contains 15 residues. Per the germline V gene, CDR1 is KGHDR and CDR2 is SFDVKD. CDR3 DNA sequence: TGTGCCACCAGTGATGCCAGCGATCTCGGGTATGGCTACACCTTC. It codes for CATSDASDLGYGYTF.

This chain uses TRBV5-1 with TRBJ1-2; TRBD1 matches 11 bases. The CDR3 covers 14 residues. Per germline, CDR1 SGHRS and CDR2 YFSETQ. Trimming removed 4 bases from V and 8 bases from J; junction bases left unmatched: 7. CDR3 sequence: CASSQRTGGAGYTF. The CDR3 DNA follows: TGCGCCAGCAGCCAGAGGACAGGGGGCGCAGGCTACACCTTC.

The genes are TRBV9 and TRBJ1-6; perhaps TRBD1 as D (6 bases). This CDR3 has 14 residues. Germline lookup yields CDR1 SGDLS and CDR2 YYNGEE. V was cut by 4 bases and J by 8 bases, with 13 bases left in between. The CDR3 is CASSSGVHDSPLHF. CDR3 sequence (DNA): TGTGCCAGCAGCTCAGGGGTTCATGATTCACCCCTCCACTTT.

The rearrangement joins TRBV6-5 to TRBJ1-3; weak D call: TRBD1 (6 bases). The CDR3 runs 15 residues. Looked up from germline, CDR1 is MNHEY and CDR2 is SVGAGI. The V and J ends lost 4 bases and 0 bases respectively, with 10 bases between them. CDR3 bases: TGTGCCAGCAGTTCGGGACACATCTCTGGAAACACCATATATTTT. This sequence encodes CASSSGHISGNTIYF.

V usage is TRBV10-3 and J usage is TRBJ1-4; D is undetermined. V was cut by 5 bases and J by 2 bases, with 6 bases left in between. This CDR3 contains 13 residues. Germline assignment: CDR1 ENHRY and CDR2 SYGVKD. CDR3 loop: CAISSGTNEKLFF. The CDR3 DNA is TGTGCCATCAGTTCGGGGACTAATGAAAAACTGTTTTTT.

V is TRBV27 and J is TRBJ1-3; 9 nucleotides align to TRBD1. V shed 2 bases, J shed 3 bases, and the junction held 2 bases outside the gene matches. The CDR3 is 15 amino acids. Germline V lookup: CDR1 MNHEY, CDR2 SMNVEV (reference sequence). CDR3 amino acids: CASSLTGGGGNTIYF. The CDR3 nucleotides read TGTGCCAGCAGTTTAACAGGGGGCGGTGGAAACACCATATATTTT.

The V call is TRBV29-1, the J call TRBJ1-4; the D gene is possibly TRBD1 (5 bases). This CDR3 has 15 amino acids. Trimming removed 2 bases at V and 0 bases at J, with 10 bases between. In germline, CDR1 is SQVTM, CDR2 ANQGSEA. Here the CDR3 DNA reads TGCAGCGTTGAACAGGGTACCACAACTAATGAAAAACTGTTTTTT. This translates into CSVEQGTTTNEKLFF. The whole variable domain, filled in from reference TRBV29-1 and TRBJ1-4, reads SAVISQKPSRDICQRGTSLTIQCQVDSQVTMMFWYRQQPGQSLTLIATANQGSEATYESGFVIDKFPISRPNLTFSTLTVSNMSPEDSSIYLCSVEQGTTTNEKLFFGSGTQLSVL.

The V call is TRBV4-2, the J call TRBJ1-1; D might be TRBD1 (6 bases). The length of the CDR3 is 15 residues. The germline gives CDR1 LGHNA, CDR2 YNFKEQ. The germline V and J ends were trimmed by 0 bases and 1 base, with 9 bases remaining between them. Here the CDR3 reads CASSQEGGPNTEAFF. The CDR3 coding sequence is TGTGCCAGCAGCCAAGAAGGGGGACCGAACACTGAAGCTTTCTTT.

This clone has at least ten counts. V and J are TRBV27 and TRBJ2-7; 8 nucleotides agree with TRBD1. This CDR3 has 15 amino acids. V lost 6 bases and J lost 1; bases outside the gene matches: 8. The V gene's germline CDR1 is MNHEY and CDR2 SMNVEV (reference sequence). CDR3 nucleotide sequence: TGTGCCAGCAGGGGGGACAGGAATACATCCTACGAGCAGTACGTC. Translating gives CASRGDRNTSYEQYV.

The CDR3 nucleotides are TGTGCCAGCAGCTTGACAGAGAACACTGAAGCTTTCTTT. It yields the protein CASSLTENTEAFF. This chain connects TRBV7-6 to TRBJ1-1; a possible D gene is TRBD1 (5 bases). Trimming took 3 bases from V and 1 from J, leaving 6 bases between them. The CDR3 spans 13 residues. Germline V lookup: CDR1 SGHVS, CDR2 FNYEAQ.

The J gene is TRBJ2-1, the V gene TRBV2; 8 nucleotides line up with TRBD2. Trimming removed 6 bases from V and 1 base from J; junction bases left unmatched: 2. The germline V gene encodes CDR1 SNHLY and CDR2 FYNNEI. There are 14 residues in the CDR3. The CDR3, as DNA: TGTGCCAGCAGCCTAGCGGGTTCCTACAATGAGCAGTTCTTC. Encoded protein: CASSLAGSYNEQFF.

The rearrangement links TRBV10-2 to TRBJ2-7, with 7 positions matching TRBD1. CDR1 is WSHSY, CDR2 SAAADI, per germline. The CDR3 extends over 14 amino acids. V shed 4 bases, J shed 3 bases, and the junction held 6 bases outside the gene matches. CDR3 DNA: TGCGCCAGCAGTGCCCTGACAGGGAGCTACGAGCAGTACGTC. This codes for CASSALTGSYEQYV.

This sequence joins TRBV4-1 and TRBJ2-3; 7 positions agree with TRBD2. The CDR3 spans 15 residues. Germline assignment: CDR1 MGHRA and CDR2 YSYEKL. The junction had 6 bases not matched to a gene; V was cut back by 1 base and J by 5 bases. DNA of the CDR3: TGCGCCAGCAGCCAAGGACTAGCATTTGGAGATACGCAGTATTTT. Amino acid sequence: CASSQGLAFGDTQYF.

This clone appeared once. The chain has TRBV5-1 and TRBJ2-3; 8 bases agree with TRBD2. CDR1 SGHRS and CDR2 YFSETQ come from the germline V gene. V was clipped by 4 bases and J by 5 bases; unmatched bases: 6. The CDR3 runs 14 residues. In DNA form, the CDR3 reads TGCGCCAGCAGCACGGGGGGGCATAGAGATACGCAGTATTTT. Its translation: CASSTGGHRDTQYF.

The chain uses TRBV18 and TRBJ1-3; D not resolved. The CDR3 sequence is 17 residues long. The germline V and J ends were trimmed by 4 bases and 0 bases, with 16 bases remaining between them. Germline CDR1 is KGHSH and CDR2 is LQKENI. The CDR3 DNA reads as TGTGCCAGCTCACTCCCCTTCAAGAGCACCTCTGGAAACACCATATATTTT. Translating gives CASSLPFKSTSGNTIYF.

V is TRBV5-1 and J is TRBJ1-2; 8 bases are shared with TRBD1. The germline V gene has CDR1 SGHRS and CDR2 YFSETQ. The CDR3 runs 17 residues. V was pared by 2 bases and J by 0 bases, with 9 bases of the junction left unmatched. The DNA of the CDR3 is TGCGCCAGCAGCTTATTCCCTGGACAGGGTCCTAACTATGGCTACACCTTC. This translates into CASSLFPGQGPNYGYTF.

There are a few counts of this clone. The chain couples TRBV5-6 to TRBJ1-6, with 8 bases lining up with TRBD1. This CDR3 comprises 15 residues. Looked up from germline, CDR1 is SGHDT and CDR2 is YYEEEE. V gave up 0 bases and J gave up 7 bases; unmatched junction bases: 3. CDR3 residues: CASSLGTGRNSPLHF. The CDR3 DNA is TGTGCCAGCAGCTTGGGGACAGGGCGGAATTCACCCCTCCACTTT.

This chain uses TRBV19 with TRBJ1-5; 8 bases fit TRBD1. In germline, CDR1 is LNHDA, CDR2 SQIVND (reference sequence). This CDR3 spans 17 amino acids. V lost 3 bases and J lost 0; bases outside the gene matches: 7. Here the CDR3 reads CASSIGTGGHSNQPQHF. Here the CDR3 DNA reads TGTGCCAGTAGTATCGGGACAGGAGGCCATAGCAATCAGCCCCAGCATTTT.

The DNA of the CDR3 is TGTGCCAGCAGCCAGGACAGGGCTTCGTCCTACGAGCAGTACTTC. It codes for CASSQDRASSYEQYF. The chain joins TRBV4-2 to TRBJ2-7; 8 nucleotides agree with TRBD1. The V gene's germline CDR1 is LGHNA and CDR2 YNFKEQ. The junction had 5 bases not matched to a gene; V was cut back by 3 bases and J by 1 base. The CDR3 has 15 amino acids.

The sample holds a few counts of this clone. This chain links TRBV5-4 with TRBJ1-1; no definite D call. The CDR3 runs to 15 residues. CDR1 and CDR2 (germline): SGHNT, YYREEE (reference sequence). V lost 3 bases and J 0 bases, leaving 12 bases between the germline ends. In DNA, the CDR3 is TGTGCCAGCAGCTCCCAAACAAATTTGAACACTGAAGCTTTCTTT. Its protein is CASSSQTNLNTEAFF. The full variable domain, in which reference TRBV5-4 and TRBJ1-1 provide the parts outside the CDR3, is ETGVTQSPTHLIKTRGQQVTLRCSSQSGHNTVSWYQQALGQGPQFIFQYYREEENGRGNFPPRFSGLQFPNYSSELNVNALELDDSALYLCASSSQTNLNTEAFFGQGTRLTVV.